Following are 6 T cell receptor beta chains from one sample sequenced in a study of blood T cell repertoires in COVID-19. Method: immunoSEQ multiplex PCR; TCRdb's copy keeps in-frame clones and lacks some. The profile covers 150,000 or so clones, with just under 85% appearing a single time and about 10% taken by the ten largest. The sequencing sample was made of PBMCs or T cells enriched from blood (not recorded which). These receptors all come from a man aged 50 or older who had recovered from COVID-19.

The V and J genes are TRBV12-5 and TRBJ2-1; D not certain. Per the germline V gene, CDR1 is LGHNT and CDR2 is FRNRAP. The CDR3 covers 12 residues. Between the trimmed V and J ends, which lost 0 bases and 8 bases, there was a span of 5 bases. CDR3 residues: CASGLVLYEQFF. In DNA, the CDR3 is TGTGCTAGTGGTTTGGTACTGTATGAGCAGTTCTTC.

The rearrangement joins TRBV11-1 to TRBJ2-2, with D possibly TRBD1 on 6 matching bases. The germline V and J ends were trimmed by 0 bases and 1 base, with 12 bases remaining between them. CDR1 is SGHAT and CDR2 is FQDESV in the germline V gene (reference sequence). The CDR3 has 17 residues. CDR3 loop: CASSLAGQTLNTGELFF. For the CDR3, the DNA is TGTGCCAGCAGCTTAGCCGGACAGACACTGAACACCGGGGAGCTGTTTTTT.

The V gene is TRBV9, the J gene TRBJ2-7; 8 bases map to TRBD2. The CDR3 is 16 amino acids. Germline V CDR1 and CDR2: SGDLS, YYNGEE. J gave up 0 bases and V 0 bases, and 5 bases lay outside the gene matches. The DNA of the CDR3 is TGTGCCAGCAGCGTAGCTGGGCGGGGGGACTCCTACGAGCAGTACTTC. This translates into CASSVAGRGDSYEQYF.

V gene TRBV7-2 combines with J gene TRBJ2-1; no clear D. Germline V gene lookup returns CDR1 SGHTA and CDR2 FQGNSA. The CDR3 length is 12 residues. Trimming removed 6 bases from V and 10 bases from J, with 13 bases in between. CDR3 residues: CASSPSLGEQFF. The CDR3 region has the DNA TGTGCCAGCAGTCCCTCGCTCGGGGAGCAGTTCTTC.

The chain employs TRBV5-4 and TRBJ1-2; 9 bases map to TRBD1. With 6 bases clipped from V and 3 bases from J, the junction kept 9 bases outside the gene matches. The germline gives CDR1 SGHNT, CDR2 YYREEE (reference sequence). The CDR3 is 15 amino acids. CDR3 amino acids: CASNQQGALYYGYTF. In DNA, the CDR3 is TGTGCCAGCAACCAACAGGGGGCTCTCTACTATGGCTACACCTTC.

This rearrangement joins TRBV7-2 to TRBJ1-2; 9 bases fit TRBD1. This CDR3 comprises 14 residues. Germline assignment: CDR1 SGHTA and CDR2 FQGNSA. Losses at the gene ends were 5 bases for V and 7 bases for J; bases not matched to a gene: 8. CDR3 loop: CASSPGQGQIGYTF. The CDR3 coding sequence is TGTGCCAGCAGCCCTGGACAGGGGCAAATTGGCTACACCTTC.